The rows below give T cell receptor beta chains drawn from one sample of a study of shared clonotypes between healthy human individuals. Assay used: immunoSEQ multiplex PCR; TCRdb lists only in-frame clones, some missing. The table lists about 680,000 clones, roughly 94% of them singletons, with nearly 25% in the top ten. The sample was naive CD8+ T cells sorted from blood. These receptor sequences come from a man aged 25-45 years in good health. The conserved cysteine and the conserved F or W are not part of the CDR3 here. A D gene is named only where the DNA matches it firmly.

CDR3 protein: ASSPGQGPGNTIY; V gene: TRBV11-3; D gene: TRBD1; J gene: TRBJ1-3
CDR3 protein: ARRAGTPYNEQF; V gene: TRBV2; D gene: -; J gene: TRBJ2-1
CDR3 protein: ASSPTGATYEQY; V gene: TRBV28; D gene: TRBD1; J gene: TRBJ2-7
CDR3 protein: ASSYSLTAGNEQF; V gene: TRBV6-6; D gene: -; J gene: TRBJ2-1
CDR3 protein: ASSGYGTGSYEQY; V gene: TRBV9; D gene: TRBD1; J gene: TRBJ2-7
CDR3 protein: ASSPQDGRGQPQH; V gene: TRBV28; D gene: -; J gene: TRBJ1-5
CDR3 protein: ASSLASGRFSDTQY; V gene: TRBV7-6; D gene: TRBD2; J gene: TRBJ2-3
CDR3 protein: ASSPRTRGWGETQY; V gene: TRBV14; D gene: -; J gene: TRBJ2-5
CDR3 protein: ASSESSGSEAF; V gene: TRBV10-1; D gene: -; J gene: TRBJ1-1
CDR3 protein: ASSWGTLDPTDTQY; V gene: TRBV5-4; D gene: -; J gene: TRBJ2-3
CDR3 protein: ASSSPGQGKLYEQY; V gene: TRBV28; D gene: TRBD1; J gene: TRBJ2-7
CDR3 protein: ASSFLGTGDQMYDTEAF; V gene: TRBV28; D gene: TRBD1; J gene: TRBJ1-1
CDR3 protein: ASSTTDPVNEQY; V gene: TRBV5-1; D gene: -; J gene: TRBJ2-7
CDR3 protein: ATSRDKGAGQPQH; V gene: TRBV15; D gene: TRBD1; J gene: TRBJ1-5
CDR3 protein: ASRSGGANEQF; V gene: TRBV7-9; D gene: TRBD2; J gene: TRBJ2-1
CDR3 protein: ASNLGFGTGELF; V gene: TRBV19; D gene: -; J gene: TRBJ2-2
CDR3 protein: ASSSGQLNEKLF; V gene: TRBV27; D gene: TRBD1; J gene: TRBJ1-4
CDR3 protein: ASSEGTSGSYNEQF; V gene: TRBV2; D gene: TRBD2; J gene: TRBJ2-1
CDR3 protein: ATLNLGELF; V gene: TRBV10-3; D gene: -; J gene: TRBJ2-2
CDR3 protein: AISDLPGARDEKLF; V gene: TRBV10-3; D gene: -; J gene: TRBJ1-4
CDR3 protein: ASSGQGKDMGTQY; V gene: TRBV9; D gene: TRBD1; J gene: TRBJ2-5
CDR3 protein: ASSEERASYNEQF; V gene: TRBV2; D gene: -; J gene: TRBJ2-1
CDR3 protein: ATSRAGVYEQY; V gene: TRBV15; D gene: -; J gene: TRBJ2-7
CDR3 protein: ASGLAGANEQY; V gene: TRBV7-6; D gene: TRBD2; J gene: TRBJ2-7
CDR3 protein: ASSLDGSPSYEQY; V gene: TRBV27; D gene: -; J gene: TRBJ2-7
CDR3 protein: ASMGREVQETQY; V gene: TRBV28; D gene: TRBD2; J gene: TRBJ2-5
CDR3 protein: ASSYKGLSLYNEQF; V gene: TRBV5-1; D gene: -; J gene: TRBJ2-1
CDR3 protein: ASSLSLAGANVLT; V gene: TRBV7-6; D gene: -; J gene: TRBJ2-6
CDR3 protein: ASSVVAGSSYEQY; V gene: TRBV9; D gene: TRBD2; J gene: TRBJ2-7
CDR3 protein: ASLRGGPEAF; V gene: TRBV5-3; D gene: -; J gene: TRBJ1-1
CDR3 protein: ASTRKGQENTGELF; V gene: TRBV2; D gene: TRBD1; J gene: TRBJ2-2
CDR3 protein: ASSPGTSGRTGELF; V gene: TRBV2; D gene: TRBD2; J gene: TRBJ2-2
CDR3 protein: ASSLLAGAGNEQF; V gene: TRBV10-2; D gene: TRBD2; J gene: TRBJ2-1
CDR3 protein: ASSLFPSGPNTGELF; V gene: TRBV7-3; D gene: TRBD2; J gene: TRBJ2-2
CDR3 protein: ASSSGTSGRVYNEQF; V gene: TRBV7-9; D gene: TRBD2; J gene: TRBJ2-1
CDR3 protein: ASSEATVGGKLF; V gene: TRBV6-1; D gene: -; J gene: TRBJ1-4
CDR3 protein: ASHSGAEAF; V gene: TRBV28; D gene: -; J gene: TRBJ1-1
CDR3 protein: ASSLGGGGYT; V gene: TRBV28; D gene: -; J gene: TRBJ1-2
CDR3 protein: ASSVEPDPILYEQY; V gene: TRBV9; D gene: -; J gene: TRBJ2-7
CDR3 protein: ASSPIQRTVTNEKLF; V gene: TRBV28; D gene: -; J gene: TRBJ1-4
CDR3 protein: ASSVNNEQF; V gene: TRBV28; D gene: -; J gene: TRBJ2-1
CDR3 protein: ASSVGQGGPYEQY; V gene: TRBV9; D gene: -; J gene: TRBJ2-7
CDR3 protein: ASSPHRFTDTQY; V gene: TRBV27; D gene: -; J gene: TRBJ2-3
CDR3 protein: ASSGTLASGSSDEQF; V gene: TRBV9; D gene: TRBD2; J gene: TRBJ2-1
CDR3 protein: ASSYNRGEYYEQY; V gene: TRBV13; D gene: TRBD1; J gene: TRBJ2-7
CDR3 protein: ATSRGNLDGGIYGYT; V gene: TRBV15; D gene: -; J gene: TRBJ1-2
CDR3 protein: ASRLGQGALYEQY; V gene: TRBV12-2; D gene: -; J gene: TRBJ2-7
CDR3 protein: ASSAKSTGTGINEKLF; V gene: TRBV18; D gene: TRBD1; J gene: TRBJ1-4
CDR3 protein: ASSPRGQGAADQPQH; V gene: TRBV4-1; D gene: TRBD1; J gene: TRBJ1-5
CDR3 protein: ASSIVGKNEQY; V gene: TRBV19; D gene: -; J gene: TRBJ2-7
CDR3 protein: ASSLGPGLAGAYEQY; V gene: TRBV11-2; D gene: TRBD2; J gene: TRBJ2-7
CDR3 protein: ASSLVGGTQETQY; V gene: TRBV13; D gene: -; J gene: TRBJ2-5
CDR3 protein: ASSEQGWSYNEQF; V gene: TRBV5-6; D gene: -; J gene: TRBJ2-1
CDR3 protein: ASSLSVRSYGYT; V gene: TRBV5-6; D gene: -; J gene: TRBJ1-2